The clone carrying this TCR beta chain was detected many times. Its cognate antigen is unknown. These data are taken from a study of human T cells and chemical hapten exposure. Study details: Variability of per-sample TCR yields stemmed mainly from small differences in pooled library volume. The study's findings and limits: DPC sensitization left the count of TCRs above 1 in 1000 unchanged.

The library labeled individual cDNA molecules by adding unique molecular identifiers to them. TCRdb processed the RACE reads anew with MiXCR; each CDR3 protein has one entry. Among about 31,000 distinct CDR3 sequences listed, 7.4% were seen once. As to time point: healthy volunteer bleed at 2 weeks. Before extraction, the whole blood was not fractionated, and total RNA was taken from it. Germline CDR1 SGHTA, CDR2 FQGNSA. Germline trimming cut 5 bases from V and 2 bases from J; bases unmatched to any gene: 6. The CDR3 length is 15 residues. The specimen was whole blood. This chain uses TRBV7-2 with TRBJ2-5; 9 nucleotides match TRBD2. The origin of this receptor is a human donor in good health. Some clones in this sample may be carry-over from other donors' samples. CDR3 loop: CASSKRGALQETQYF. The CDR3 DNA follows: TGTGCCAGCAGCAAGCGGGGGGCTCTTCAAGAGACCCAGTACTTC.